The source of this T cell receptor beta chain is a study of blood T cell repertoires in COVID-19. The overall study: Collection of acute and convalescent COVID-19 samples took place in the United States, Italy and Spain. Sources were T cells, B-cell-depleted T cells, or PBMCs; the material itself was cDNA or gDNA.

V lost 4 bases to trimming and J lost 0 bases; unmatched junction nucleotides: 6. The CDR3 contains 17 residues. The germline CDR1 and CDR2 sequences are SNHLY and FYNNEI. In the source study's methods: Amplifying reference gene primers gave estimates of nucleated cell counts. Some clones are missing from TCRdb's copy, which holds only in-frame ones; the method was immunoSEQ multiplex PCR. That table gives V, J and clone size, and the DNA gave D and trimming. The table lists fewer than 35,000 clones, 90% of them singletons, with approximately 1.5% in the top ten. The genes are TRBV2 and TRBJ1-5; TRBD1 aligns across 10 bases. The sequencing input was peripheral blood. The TCR sequence derives from a man aged 60 to 69 with active COVID-19. The CDR3 DNA sequence: TGTGCCAGCAGTGGGGGACAGGGGAGGATTAGCAATCAGCCCCAGCATTTT. Its translation is CASSGGQGRISNQPQHF.